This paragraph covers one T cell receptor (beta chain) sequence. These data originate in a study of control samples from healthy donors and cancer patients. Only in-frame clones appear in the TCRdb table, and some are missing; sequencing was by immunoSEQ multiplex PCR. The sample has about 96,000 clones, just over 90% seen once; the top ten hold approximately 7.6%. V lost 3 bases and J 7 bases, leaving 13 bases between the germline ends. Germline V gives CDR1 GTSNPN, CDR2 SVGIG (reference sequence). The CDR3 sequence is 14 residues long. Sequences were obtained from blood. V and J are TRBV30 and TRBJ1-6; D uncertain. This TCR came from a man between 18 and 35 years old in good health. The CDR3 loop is CAWRGLPWNSPLHF. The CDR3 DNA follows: TGTGCCTGGAGAGGCCTCCCATGGAATTCACCCCTCCACTTT.